The T cell receptor (beta chain) under discussion was sequenced for a study of spatial heterogeneity in lung cancer. On the study more broadly: Raw reads showed each unique TCR and UMI combination turning up more than ten times on average.

The germline gives CDR1 SNHLY, CDR2 FYNNEI. The CDR3 runs to 17 residues. Trimming took 5 bases from V and 4 from J, leaving 22 bases between them. The presence of a unique molecular identifier marked each TCR cDNA molecule. TCRdb re-called the 5' RACE reads through MiXCR, storing one row per CDR3 protein. The profile shows under 11,000 distinct CDR3 sequences, 3.5% to 4.5% of them singletons. Time point denoted: sample taken at primary tumor resection. The authors sequenced whole RNA from tumor, nontumor lung or frozen PBMC without sorting. In its sample, this clonotype ranks as medium-sized. A library prepared for alpha chains yielded this beta chain as an off-target read; its size is of little meaning.

The V and J genes are TRBV2 and TRBJ2-3; D is perhaps TRBD1 or TRBD2 (7 bases each). This specimen consisted of PBMCs, obtained at surgery. The TCR originated in a female donor with early-stage non-small cell lung cancer. CDR3 nucleotide sequence: TGTGCCAGCAGTTCCGCGAGGGGGCGGGAGTATCCAGATACGCAGTATTTT. It translates to CASSSARGREYPDTQYF.